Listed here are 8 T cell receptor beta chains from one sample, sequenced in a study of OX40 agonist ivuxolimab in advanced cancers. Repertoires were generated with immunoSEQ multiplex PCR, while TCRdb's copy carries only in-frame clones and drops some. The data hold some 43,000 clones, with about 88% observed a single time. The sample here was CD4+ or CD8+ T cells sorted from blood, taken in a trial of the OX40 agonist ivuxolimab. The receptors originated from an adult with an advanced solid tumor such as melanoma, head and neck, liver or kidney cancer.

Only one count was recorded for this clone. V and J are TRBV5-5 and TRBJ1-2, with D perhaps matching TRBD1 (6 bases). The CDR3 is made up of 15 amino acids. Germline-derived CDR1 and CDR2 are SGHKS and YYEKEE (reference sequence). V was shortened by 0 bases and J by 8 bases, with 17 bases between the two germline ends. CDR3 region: CASSLAGDILIGYTF. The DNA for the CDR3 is TGTGCCAGCAGCTTGGCCGGGGACATACTGATCGGCTACACCTTC.

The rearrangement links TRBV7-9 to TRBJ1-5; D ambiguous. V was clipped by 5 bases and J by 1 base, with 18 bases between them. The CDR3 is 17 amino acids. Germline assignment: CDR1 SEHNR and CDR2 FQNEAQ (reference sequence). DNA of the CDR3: TGTGCCAGCAGCCCCGGGGTCGGACCGGGAAGCAATCAGCCCCAGCATTTT. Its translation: CASSPGVGPGSNQPQHF.

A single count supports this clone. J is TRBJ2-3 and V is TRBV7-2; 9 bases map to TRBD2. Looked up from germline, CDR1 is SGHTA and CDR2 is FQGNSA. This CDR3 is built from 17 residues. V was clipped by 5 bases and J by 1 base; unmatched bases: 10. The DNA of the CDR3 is TGTGCCAGCAGCCCGAGTTTGCTAGCGGGGCGCACAGATACGCAGTATTTT. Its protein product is CASSPSLLAGRTDTQYF.

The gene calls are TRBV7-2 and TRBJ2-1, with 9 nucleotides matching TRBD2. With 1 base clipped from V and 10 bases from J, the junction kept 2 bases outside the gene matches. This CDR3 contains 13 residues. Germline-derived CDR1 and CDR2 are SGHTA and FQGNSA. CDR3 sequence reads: CASSLGGRVEQFF. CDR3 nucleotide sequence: TGTGCCAGCAGCTTAGGCGGGAGGGTGGAGCAGTTCTTC. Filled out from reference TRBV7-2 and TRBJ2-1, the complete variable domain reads GAGVSQSPSNKVTEKGKDVELRCDPISGHTALYWYRQSLGQGLEFLIYFQGNSAPDKSGLPSDRFSAERTGGSVSTLTIQRTQQEDSAVYLCASSLGGRVEQFFGPGTRLTVL.

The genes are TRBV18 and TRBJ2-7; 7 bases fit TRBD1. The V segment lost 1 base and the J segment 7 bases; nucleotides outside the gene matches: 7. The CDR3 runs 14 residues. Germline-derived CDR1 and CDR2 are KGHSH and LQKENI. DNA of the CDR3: TGTGCCAGCTCACCACTCAGACAGGGCGGAGAGCAGTACTTC. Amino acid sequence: CASSPLRQGGEQYF.

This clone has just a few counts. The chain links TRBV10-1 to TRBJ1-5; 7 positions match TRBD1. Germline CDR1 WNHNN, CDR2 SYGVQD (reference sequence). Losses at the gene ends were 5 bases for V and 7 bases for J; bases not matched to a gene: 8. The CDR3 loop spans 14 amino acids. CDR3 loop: CASSQQGITQPQHF. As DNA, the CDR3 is TGCGCCAGCAGTCAACAGGGGATAACCCAGCCCCAGCATTTT.

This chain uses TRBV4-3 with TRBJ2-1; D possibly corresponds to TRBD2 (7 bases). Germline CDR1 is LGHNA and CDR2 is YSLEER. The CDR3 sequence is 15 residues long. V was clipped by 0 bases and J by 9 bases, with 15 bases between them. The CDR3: CASSQEGGAVGEQFF. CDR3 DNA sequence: TGCGCCAGCAGCCAAGAAGGGGGGGCCGTGGGTGAGCAGTTCTTC.

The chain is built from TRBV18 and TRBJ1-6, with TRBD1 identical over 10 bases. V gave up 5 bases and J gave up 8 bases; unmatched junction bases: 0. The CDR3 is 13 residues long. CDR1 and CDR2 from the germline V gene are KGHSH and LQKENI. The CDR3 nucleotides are TGTGCCAGCTCAGGACAGGGGGATTCACCCCTCCACTTT. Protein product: CASSGQGDSPLHF.